This T cell receptor (beta chain) originates from a study of T-cell reconstitution after alpha-beta-depleted transplantation in children. Unique molecular identifiers were incorporated during preparation of the TCRbeta library. TCRdb fed the PCR reads into MiXCR, producing one record per CDR3 protein. The sample records 450,000 to 550,000 distinct CDR3 sequences, 10% to 12% being singletons. General study points: Where alpha-beta T cells came from about two months after transplant was reportedly several hundred expanded graft clones. Newly produced T cells mostly accounted for T-cell counts and diversity one year post-transplant. Elevated TCRbeta diversity at day 60 was traced, in some patients, to surviving recipient T cells and thymic progenitors.

In this sample, this clonotype turned up a few times. Its cognate antigen is unknown. CDR1 and CDR2 (germline): SGHRS, YFSETQ. Trimming removed 0 bases from V and 10 bases from J, with 7 bases in between. This CDR3 is 11 amino acids long. This specimen consisted of PBMCs, mostly from graft donor cells, obtained 180 days after TCRalphabeta/CD19-depleted stem cell transplant. The TCR sequence derives from a female patient between 2 and 15 years old who had a stem cell transplant for aplastic anemia, so the T cells may come from the graft donor. The V and J genes are TRBV5-1 and TRBJ1-1; no clear D. This CDR3 is CASSLAGTAFF. DNA of the CDR3: TGCGCCAGCAGCTTGGCGGGTACAGCTTTCTTT.